Listed below are T cell receptor beta chains from one sample, sequenced in a study of cytomegalovirus exposure and HLA in healthy donors. TCRdb keeps only in-frame clones here, not all; method: immunoSEQ multiplex PCR. Of about 210,000 clones in the sample, roughly 90% were seen once. The material sequenced was PBMCs. These receptors originate from a boy between 2 and 10 years old in good health and CMV-seronegative. Each CDR3 is given with its conserved first and last residue. The D gene is left open where the match is weak. Expanded clones are given a class, and other clones once, few, many or no size at all.

j_gene | v_gene | abundance | d_gene | CDR3aa | CDR3nt
TRBJ1-1 | TRBV19 | . | . | CASSGQWNTEAFF | TGTGCCAGTAGTGGACAGTGGAACACTGAAGCTTTCTTT
TRBJ2-7 | TRBV1 | . | . | CTSSPHGISYEQYF | TGCACCAGCAGCCCGCACGGGATCTCCTACGAGCAGTACTTC
TRBJ1-2 | TRBV7-9 | . | TRBD1 | CSSSSGQGIRDGYTF | TGTTCCAGCAGCTCAGGACAGGGCATAAGGGATGGCTACACCTTC
TRBJ2-2 | TRBV28 | . | TRBD2 | CASSLYPGTSGGATNTGELFF | TGTGCCAGCAGTTTATACCCTGGGACTAGCGGGGGGGCCACGAACACCGGGGAGCTGTTTTTT
TRBJ2-1 | TRBV7-3 | . | TRBD2 | CASSLLAGGRSYNEQFF | TGTGCCAGCAGCTTATTGGCGGGAGGGCGCTCCTACAATGAGCAGTTCTTC
TRBJ2-7 | TRBV9 | . | TRBD2 | CASSPRTGLAGGESYEQYF | TGTGCCAGCAGCCCGAGGACGGGACTAGCGGGAGGCGAGTCCTACGAGCAGTACTTC
TRBJ2-7 | TRBV19 | . | . | CASSFTGDEQYF | TGTGCCAGTAGTTTCACAGGCGACGAGCAGTACTTC
TRBJ2-7 | TRBV6-5 | few | TRBD2 | CASTGGREQYF | TGTGCCAGCACGGGCGGGAGGGAGCAGTACTTC
TRBJ1-5 | TRBV7-9 | . | . | CASSLAIDNQPQHF | TGTGCCAGCAGCTTAGCGATAGATAATCAGCCCCAGCATTTT
TRBJ2-3 | TRBV11-2 | . | TRBD2 | CASSLGLAGDTQYF | TGTGCCAGCAGCTTAGGCCTAGCGGGAGATACGCAGTATTTT
TRBJ2-6 | TRBV5-4 | . | . | CASSLERSSGANVLTF | TGTGCCAGCAGCTTGGAGAGGAGCTCTGGGGCCAACGTCCTGACTTTC
TRBJ2-2 | TRBV11-3 | . | . | CASSLTANTGELFF | TGTGCCAGCAGCTTGACAGCGAATACCGGGGAGCTGTTTTTT
TRBJ2-7 | TRBV12-2 | . | . | CASRLMKGGQGADEQYF | TGTGCAAGTCGCTTAATGAAAGGAGGGCAGGGGGCGGATGAGCAGTACTTC
TRBJ2-1 | TRBV7-9 | . | TRBD1 | CASSWTGETRDEQFF | TGTGCCAGCAGCTGGACAGGGGAGACTAGGGATGAGCAGTTCTTC
TRBJ1-2 | TRBV10-1 | once | . | CASVHPGLRHYGYTF | TGCGCCAGCGTCCATCCGGGACTTCGGCACTATGGCTACACCTTC
TRBJ1-2 | TRBV7-9 | once | . | CASRLEGPAYYGYTF | TGTGCCAGCAGGTTGGAGGGGCCGGCCTATTATGGCTACACCTTC
TRBJ2-3 | TRBV28 | . | . | CASSTPMTGEAQYF | TGTGCCAGCAGTACTCCTATGACGGGGGAGGCGCAGTATTTT
TRBJ2-2 | TRBV7-2 | . | TRBD1 | CASSLGGRATGARELFF | TGTGCCAGCAGCTTAGGGGGACGCGCGACAGGGGCCAGGGAGCTGTTTTTT
TRBJ2-1 | TRBV4-2 | . | TRBD1 | CASSQDGTGIGNEQFF | TGTGCCAGCAGCCAAGACGGGACAGGGATCGGGAATGAGCAGTTCTTC
TRBJ2-3 | TRBV4-1 | . | . | CASSQDSADTQYF | TGCGCCAGCAGCCAAGATTCCGCAGATACGCAGTATTTT